This TCR beta chain was captured in a study of CD8 T cells in ankylosing spondylitis. In its sample, this clonotype was seen many times. Its antigen is still unknown. Study results and limitations: Seven to nine highly homologous variants formed a TCR beta motif that appeared characteristic of ankylosing spondylitis blood.

The CDR3 consists of 13 residues. V lost 5 bases, J lost 3 bases, and 4 bases stayed unmatched. The germline gives CDR1 DFQATT, CDR2 SNEGSKA (reference sequence). TCRdb redid the calling of the 5' RACE reads with MiXCR, one entry per CDR3 protein. The sample carries fewer than 550,000 distinct CDR3 sequences, approximately 5% recorded once. The sequence derives from a male donor with ankylosing spondylitis. The chain uses TRBV20-1 and TRBJ1-1; 9 bases line up with TRBD1. Material: blood, either unsorted or a sorted T cell fraction (not recorded which). The CDR3 here is CSALQGADTEAFF. CDR3 DNA: TGCAGTGCTCTACAGGGGGCTGACACTGAAGCTTTCTTT.